Sequencing of this T cell receptor (beta chain) was carried out in a study of Graves' ophthalmopathy and Graves' hyperthyroidism. Study summary: Before any treatment, peripheral blood was taken at the initial diagnosis.

Moderate-to-severe activity, CAS ≥3, NOSPECS ≥4 and duration under 3 months were recorded for donors with ophthalmopathy. Ineligible for inclusion were patients with other autoimmune diseases, uncontrolled infections, pregnancy or lactation. PBMCs originated in 7.5 to 10 ml of fresh peripheral blood. Scientists amplified the TCR beta CDR3 regions from RNA transcripts. After a first-round RT-PCR with HTBI primers, a second-round multiplex PCR was run. TCRdb re-called the multiplex PCR reads with MiXCR, one entry per CDR3 protein. The sample includes approximately 700,000 distinct CDR3 sequences, around 40% of them seen just once. The sample was peripheral blood. This clonotype originated in an adult man with Graves' ophthalmopathy.

The CDR3 bases are TGTGCCAGCAGCCAAGATTTCCCGGGTAGTGCTGAAAAACTGTTTTTT. This gives the protein CASSQDFPGSAEKLFF. The chain employs TRBV7-9 and TRBJ1-4; D unresolved. CDR1 and CDR2 (germline): SEHNR, FQNEAQ (reference sequence). The V end was cut by 5 bases, the J end by 7 bases, with 20 bases between. This CDR3 has 16 residues.